Below are 16 T cell receptor beta chains sequenced from a single sample in a study of T cell responses to AZD1222 COVID-19 vaccine. Method: immunoSEQ multiplex PCR; TCRdb's copy keeps in-frame clones and lacks some. The sample has about 92,000 clones; roughly 93% are singletons. The starting material was peripheral blood, obtained on day 0 of AZD1222 vaccination. The receptors originated from an adult in good health.

The rearrangement links TRBV7-6 to TRBJ2-1; D is undetermined. The CDR3 consists of 16 residues. The germline V gene encodes CDR1 SGHVS and CDR2 FNYEAQ. V was shortened by 1 base and J by 3 bases, with 13 bases between the two germline ends. The CDR3 DNA follows: TGTGCCAGCAGCTTAGTACGATCAGGTAGCTACAATGAGCAGTTCTTC. Its protein product is CASSLVRSGSYNEQFF.

This sequence joins TRBV7-2 and TRBJ1-1; no definite D call. There are 16 residues in the CDR3. Germline CDR1 is SGHTA and CDR2 is FQGNSA. The germline V and J ends were trimmed by 1 base and 2 bases, with 14 bases remaining between them. CDR3: CASSLVWGGRNTEAFF. The CDR3 nucleotides are TGTGCCAGCAGCTTAGTCTGGGGTGGAAGAAACACTGAAGCTTTCTTT.

J is TRBJ2-1 and V is TRBV24-1; D remains ambiguous. Trimming left V 4 bases short and J 6 bases short, with 12 bases between. The V gene's germline CDR1 is KGHDR and CDR2 SFDVKD. The CDR3 covers 14 residues. The CDR3 region is CATSEPARSNEQFF. DNA for the CDR3: TGTGCCACCAGTGAGCCCGCTAGAAGCAATGAGCAGTTCTTC.

The chain joins TRBV5-1 to TRBJ2-6; maybe TRBD1 (6 bases). Trimming left V 4 bases short and J 2 bases short, with 10 bases between. Germline CDR1 SGHRS, CDR2 YFSETQ. The CDR3 loop spans 15 amino acids. The CDR3 sequence: CASSPQGAGANVLTF. In nucleotides, the CDR3 is TGCGCCAGCAGCCCACAGGGTGCTGGGGCCAACGTCCTGACTTTC.

The V call is TRBV20-1, the J call TRBJ2-1, with D unresolved. Trimming stripped 3 bases from V and 7 bases from J, with 16 bases between. There are 14 residues in the CDR3. Per germline, CDR1 DFQATT and CDR2 SNEGSKA (reference sequence). The CDR3 coding sequence is TGCAGTGCTAGTGCCAGCTACTACAATAATGAGCAGTTCTTC. Amino acid sequence: CSASASYYNNEQFF.

The chain carries TRBV7-3 and TRBJ2-5; perhaps TRBD2 as D (5 bases). This CDR3 comprises 14 residues. The germline V and J ends were trimmed by 1 base and 3 bases, with 9 bases remaining between them. Per the germline V gene, CDR1 is SGHTA and CDR2 is FQGTGA. This CDR3 reads CASSLRGREETQYF. In nucleotides, the CDR3 is TGTGCCAGCAGCTTAAGAGGGCGGGAAGAGACCCAGTACTTC.

This sequence joins TRBV18 and TRBJ1-5; D unresolved. Germline V gene lookup returns CDR1 KGHSH and CDR2 LQKENI. V gave up 2 bases and J gave up 0 bases, with 8 bases separating them. The CDR3 totals 15 residues. CDR3 protein: CASSPSGDSNQPQHF. In nucleotides, the CDR3 is TGTGCCAGCTCACCATCAGGTGATAGCAATCAGCCCCAGCATTTT.

A word on this clone: The same CDR3 can be traced to other DNA sequences in this sample. The chain employs TRBV5-1 and TRBJ2-3; 9 bases fit TRBD1. Germline trimming cut 0 bases from V and 0 bases from J; bases unmatched to any gene: 2. Germline V gene data show CDR1 as SGHRS and CDR2 as YFSETQ. This CDR3 comprises 16 residues. The CDR3 sequence: CASSLGTGGSTDTQYF. The CDR3 nucleotides read TGCGCCAGCAGCTTGGGAACAGGGGGCAGCACAGATACGCAGTATTTT.

The V gene is TRBV19, the J gene TRBJ1-4, with 7 bases aligning to TRBD1. Germline CDR1 is LNHDA and CDR2 is SQIVND (reference sequence). The CDR3 extends over 15 amino acids. Trimming at V came to 4 bases and at J to 7 bases, leaving 9 bases not matched to a gene. For the CDR3, the DNA is TGTGCCAGTAGTAAGGGGGCAGCGGGAAGTGAAAAACTGTTTTTT. This sequence encodes CASSKGAAGSEKLFF.

The chain joins TRBV24-1 to TRBJ2-2; D may correspond to TRBD1 or TRBD2 (6 bases each). The germline gives CDR1 KGHDR, CDR2 SFDVKD. The CDR3 contains 17 residues. Trimming cost V 5 bases and J 4 bases, with 19 bases left between them. CDR3 region: CATSATQGGPGTGELFF. In DNA form, the CDR3 reads TGTGCCACCAGTGCGACCCAAGGGGGGCCTGGCACCGGGGAGCTGTTTTTT.

The V call is TRBV6-9, the J call TRBJ1-6; D not certain. The CDR3 is made up of 14 amino acids. Germline values: CDR1 MNHGY, CDR2 SVAAGI. Trimming pared 4 bases from V and 7 bases from J, leaving 11 bases between. CDR3 loop: CASSLVLPNSPLHF. Written as DNA, the CDR3 is TGTGCCAGCAGTTTAGTACTTCCAAATTCACCCCTCCACTTT.

This clone was observed once. V gene TRBV7-2 combines with J gene TRBJ1-2, with 10 bases lining up with TRBD1. This CDR3 is built from 15 residues. Trimming at V came to 5 bases and at J to 8 bases, leaving 11 bases not matched to a gene. CDR1 and CDR2 from the germline V gene are SGHTA and FQGNSA. As DNA, the CDR3 is TGTGCCAGCAGCCCTATGCTAGGGACAGGGGAAGGCTACACCTTC. This encodes CASSPMLGTGEGYTF. Supplemented by reference TRBV7-2 and TRBJ1-2, the full variable domain reads GAGVSQSPSNKVTEKGKDVELRCDPISGHTALYWYRQSLGQGLEFLIYFQGNSAPDKSGLPSDRFSAERTGGSVSTLTIQRTQQEDSAVYLCASSPMLGTGEGYTFGSGTRLTVV.

The V gene is TRBV3-1 (or the pseudogene TRBV3-2), the J gene TRBJ1-4, with a possible D match to TRBD1 (6 bases). This CDR3 contains 16 residues. Trimming removed 4 bases at V and 7 bases at J, with 19 bases between. Germline values: CDR1 LGHDT, CDR2 YNNKEL (reference sequence). Here the CDR3 reads CASSPGGRTDVEKLFF. CDR3 DNA sequence: TGTGCCAGCAGCCCCGGGGGGCGGACCGACGTTGAAAAACTGTTTTTT.

J is TRBJ1-4 and V is TRBV28; TRBD1 agrees at 8 bases. The CDR3 is 12 residues long. Germline loops: CDR1 MDHEN, CDR2 SYDVKM. Germline trimming cut 6 bases from V and 6 bases from J; bases unmatched to any gene: 0. CDR3 in DNA: TGTGCCAGCAGGGACAGGGATGAAAAACTGTTTTTT. Its translation: CASRDRDEKLFF.

J is TRBJ1-2 and V is TRBV30; 9 bases match TRBD1. Trimming cost V 0 bases and J 14 bases; bases outside gene matches: 10. The CDR3 is 13 residues long. The V gene's germline CDR1 is GTSNPN and CDR2 SVGIG (reference sequence). The CDR3 spells CAWSVPGQGFCTF. The CDR3 DNA is TGTGCCTGGAGTGTCCCGGGACAGGGATTCTGTACCTTC.

CDR3 bases: TGCGCCAGCAGCCCGATTAACAGGGGGGGCCTGTTCTTC. Translating gives CASSPINRGGLFF. The J gene is TRBJ2-1, the V gene TRBV4-3; D might be TRBD1 (8 bases). CDR3 length equals 13 residues. Trimming cost V 4 bases and J 15 bases, with 19 bases left between them. Germline V lookup: CDR1 LGHNA, CDR2 YSLEER.